These 8 T cell receptor beta chains were sequenced from one sample in a study of blood T cell repertoires in COVID-19. TCRdb keeps only in-frame clones here, not all; method: immunoSEQ multiplex PCR. The data hold approximately 100,000 clones, with approximately 80% observed a single time. The specimen was peripheral blood. The source of these receptors is a man aged 70 or older with active or convalescent COVID-19.

The V and J genes are TRBV30 and TRBJ2-3; 10 positions match TRBD2. Looked up from germline, CDR1 is GTSNPN and CDR2 is SVGIG (reference sequence). This CDR3 comprises 14 residues. J gave up 6 bases and V 3 bases, and 6 bases lay outside the gene matches. CDR3 protein: CAWRRTSGRDTQYF. The CDR3 coding sequence is TGTGCCTGGAGAAGGACTAGCGGTCGGGATACGCAGTATTTT.

The CDR3 protein is CASSGTGTSGNTIYF. CDR3 sequence (DNA): TGTGCCAGCAGTGGGACAGGGACCTCTGGAAACACCATATATTTT. The chain carries TRBV2 and TRBJ1-3; 8 bases agree with TRBD1. V was pared by 4 bases and J by 0 bases, with 2 bases of the junction left unmatched. Germline loops: CDR1 SNHLY, CDR2 FYNNEI. CDR3 length equals 15 residues.

The chain combines TRBV7-2 with TRBJ2-3; 13 positions agree with TRBD2. Germline loops: CDR1 SGHTA, CDR2 FQGNSA. The CDR3 extends over 19 amino acids. Trimming took 0 bases from V and 6 from J; bases not matched to a gene: 12. CDR3: CASSLAPPTSGGALDTQYF. The CDR3 coding sequence is TGTGCCAGCAGCTTAGCGCCCCCTACTAGCGGGGGGGCCTTGGATACGCAGTATTTT.

This chain links TRBV7-2 with TRBJ2-7, with TRBD2 as a possible D gene (5 bases). Germline V gene sequence: CDR1 SGHTA, CDR2 FQGNSA. The V gene lost 5 bases and the J gene lost 7 bases, with 15 bases spanning the gap. The CDR3 spans 13 residues. CDR3 amino acids: CASSPGILGEQYF. The DNA of the CDR3 is TGTGCCAGCAGCCCCGGGATACTCGGGGAGCAGTACTTC. Together with reference TRBV7-2 and TRBJ2-7, the CDR3 gives the full variable domain: GAGVSQSPSNKVTEKGKDVELRCDPISGHTALYWYRQSLGQGLEFLIYFQGNSAPDKSGLPSDRFSAERTGGSVSTLTIQRTQQEDSAVYLCASSPGILGEQYFGPGTRLTVT.

The genes are TRBV7-2 and TRBJ2-5, with TRBD2 identical over 15 bases. With V trimmed by 5 bases and J by 2 bases, 3 bases remained unmatched. Germline V gene lookup returns CDR1 SGHTA and CDR2 FQGNSA. The CDR3 is 16 amino acids. CDR3 amino acids: CASSTGTSGGQETQYF. CDR3 coding DNA: TGTGCCAGCAGCACTGGGACTAGCGGGGGGCAAGAGACCCAGTACTTC.

J is TRBJ2-2 and V is TRBV6-5; TRBD2 might be the D (5 bases). Germline CDR1 reads MNHEY; CDR2 reads SVGAGI. CDR3 length: 16 amino acids. Trimming cost V 0 bases and J 0 bases, with 8 bases left between them. CDR3 protein: CASSYSGLANTGELFF. As DNA, the CDR3 is TGTGCCAGCAGTTACTCCGGACTGGCGAACACCGGGGAGCTGTTTTTT.

The chain has TRBV16 and TRBJ1-3; 7 positions match TRBD1. V lost 4 bases to trimming and J lost 2 bases; unmatched junction nucleotides: 2. Looked up from germline, CDR1 is KGHSY and CDR2 is FQNENV. This CDR3 comprises 14 residues. The CDR3: CASSLTGPGNTIYF. CDR3 nucleotides: TGTGCCAGCAGCCTGACAGGGCCTGGAAACACCATATATTTT.

This chain links TRBV6-5 with TRBJ2-2; perhaps TRBD2 as D (7 bases). The CDR3 is 15 amino acids. V was clipped by 0 bases and J by 4 bases, with 9 bases between them. Germline V gene sequence: CDR1 MNHEY, CDR2 SVGAGI. CDR3 nucleotide sequence: TGTGCCAGCAGTTACTCGGGGGGGCCCACCGGGGAGCTGTTTTTT. Protein sequence: CASSYSGGPTGELFF.